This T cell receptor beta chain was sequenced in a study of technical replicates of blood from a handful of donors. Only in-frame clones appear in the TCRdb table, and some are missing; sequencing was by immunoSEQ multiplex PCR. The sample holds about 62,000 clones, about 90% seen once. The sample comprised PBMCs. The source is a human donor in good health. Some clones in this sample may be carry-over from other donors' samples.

The CDR3 nucleotides are TGCGCCAGCAGCCAAGCGGGATCAACCCTCTACGAGCAGTACTTC. Translation: CASSQAGSTLYEQYF. The chain recombines TRBV4-3 with TRBJ2-7; D is possibly TRBD2 (5 bases). The CDR3 runs 15 residues. The ends were cut back, 1 base at V and 3 bases at J, with 13 bases in the middle. CDR1 LGHNA and CDR2 YSLEER come from the germline V gene.